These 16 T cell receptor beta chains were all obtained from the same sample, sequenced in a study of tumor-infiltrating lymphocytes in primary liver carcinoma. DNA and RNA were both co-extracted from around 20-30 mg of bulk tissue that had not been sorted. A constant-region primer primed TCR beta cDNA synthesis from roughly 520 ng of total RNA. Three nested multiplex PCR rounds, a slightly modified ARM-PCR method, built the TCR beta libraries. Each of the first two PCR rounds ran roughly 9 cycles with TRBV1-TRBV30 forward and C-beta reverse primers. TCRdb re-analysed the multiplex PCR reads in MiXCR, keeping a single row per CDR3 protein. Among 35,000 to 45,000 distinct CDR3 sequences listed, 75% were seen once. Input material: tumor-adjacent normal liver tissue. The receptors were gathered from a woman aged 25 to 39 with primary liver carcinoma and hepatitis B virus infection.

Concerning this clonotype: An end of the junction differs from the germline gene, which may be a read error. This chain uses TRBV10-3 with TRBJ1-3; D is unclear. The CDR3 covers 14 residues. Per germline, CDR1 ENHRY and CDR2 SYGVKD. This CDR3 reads CAISEPVSGSTIHF. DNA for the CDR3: TGTGCCATCAGTGAGCCAGTTTCTGGAAGCACCATACATTTT.

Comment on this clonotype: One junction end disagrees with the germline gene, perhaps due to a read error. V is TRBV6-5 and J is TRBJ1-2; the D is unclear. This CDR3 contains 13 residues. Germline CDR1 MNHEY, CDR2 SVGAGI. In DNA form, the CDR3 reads TGTGCCAGCAGGACTTCATGGGTGAGAGGCTACGCCTTC. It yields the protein CASRTSWVRGYAF.

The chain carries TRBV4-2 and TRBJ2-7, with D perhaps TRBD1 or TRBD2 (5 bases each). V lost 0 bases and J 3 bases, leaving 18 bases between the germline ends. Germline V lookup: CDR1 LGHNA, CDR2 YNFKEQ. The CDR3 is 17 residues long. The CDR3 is CASSQEGIVGDNYEQYF. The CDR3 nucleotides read TGTGCCAGCAGCCAAGAAGGAATCGTGGGGGATAACTACGAGCAGTACTTC.

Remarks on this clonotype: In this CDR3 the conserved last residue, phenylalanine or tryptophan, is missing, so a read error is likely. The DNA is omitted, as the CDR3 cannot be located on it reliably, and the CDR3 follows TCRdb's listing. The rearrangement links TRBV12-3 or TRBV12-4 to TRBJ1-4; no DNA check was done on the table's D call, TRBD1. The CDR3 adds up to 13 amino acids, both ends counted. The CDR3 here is CASTPVGFGKMFY.

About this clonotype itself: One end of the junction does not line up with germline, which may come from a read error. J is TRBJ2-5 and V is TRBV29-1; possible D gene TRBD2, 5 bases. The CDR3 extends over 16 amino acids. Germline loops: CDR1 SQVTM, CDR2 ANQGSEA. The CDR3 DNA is TGTAGCGTTGAGGAGATCGCTATGTGGCGCGAAGAGACCCACTACTTC. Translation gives CSVEEIAMWREETHYF.

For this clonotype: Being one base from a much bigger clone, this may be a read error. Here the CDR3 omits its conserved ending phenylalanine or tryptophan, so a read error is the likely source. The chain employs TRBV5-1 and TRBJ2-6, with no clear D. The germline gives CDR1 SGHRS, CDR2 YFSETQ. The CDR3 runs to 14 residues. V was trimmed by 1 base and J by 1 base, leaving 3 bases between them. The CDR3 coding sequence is TGCGCCAGCAGCTTGCTATCTGGGGCCAACGTCCTGACTCTC. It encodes CASSLLSGANVLTL.

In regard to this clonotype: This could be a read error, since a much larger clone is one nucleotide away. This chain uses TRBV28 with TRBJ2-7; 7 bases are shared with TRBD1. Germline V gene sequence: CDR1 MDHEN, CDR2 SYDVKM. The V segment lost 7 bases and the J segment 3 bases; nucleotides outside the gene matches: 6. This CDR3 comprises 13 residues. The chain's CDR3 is CASMGTGDYEQYF. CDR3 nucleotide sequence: TGTGCCAGCATGGGTACAGGGGACTACGAGCAGTACTTC.

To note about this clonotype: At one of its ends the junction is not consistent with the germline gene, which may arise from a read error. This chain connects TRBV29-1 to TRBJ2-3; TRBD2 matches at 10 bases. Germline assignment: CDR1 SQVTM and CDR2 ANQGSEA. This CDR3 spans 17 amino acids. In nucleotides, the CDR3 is TGCAGCGTGACCGGACTAGCGGACTTCCCCCACACGGATACGCACTATTTT. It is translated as CSVTGLADFPHTDTHYF.

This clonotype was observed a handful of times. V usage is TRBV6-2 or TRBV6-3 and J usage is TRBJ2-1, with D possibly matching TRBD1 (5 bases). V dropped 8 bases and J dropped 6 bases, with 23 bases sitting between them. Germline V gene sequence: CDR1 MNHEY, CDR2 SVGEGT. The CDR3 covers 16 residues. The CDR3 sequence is CASRNPGLGEANEQFF. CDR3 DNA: TGTGCCAGCCGGAACCCTGGGCTAGGGGAAGCCAATGAGCAGTTCTTC.

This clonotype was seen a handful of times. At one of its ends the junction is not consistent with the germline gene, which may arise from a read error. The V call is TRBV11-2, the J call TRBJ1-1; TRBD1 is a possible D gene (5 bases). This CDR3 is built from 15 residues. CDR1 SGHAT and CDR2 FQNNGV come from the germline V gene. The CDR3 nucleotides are TGTGCCAGCAACTTAGGCCGGGGGTTTTACACTGAAGTTTTCTTT. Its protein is CASNLGRGFYTEVFF. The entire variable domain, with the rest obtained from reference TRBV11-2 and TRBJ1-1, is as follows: EAGVAQSPRYKIIEKRQSVAFWCNPISGHATLYWYQQILGQGPKLLIQFQNNGVVDDSQLPKDRFSAERLKGVDSTLKIQPAKLEDSAVYLCASNLGRGFYTEVFFGQGTRLTVV.

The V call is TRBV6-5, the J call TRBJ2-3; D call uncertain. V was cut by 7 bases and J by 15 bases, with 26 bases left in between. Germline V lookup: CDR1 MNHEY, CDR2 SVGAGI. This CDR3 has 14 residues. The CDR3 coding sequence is TGTGCCAGCAAGGTAACGGAGAGCACAGATATGCAATATTTT. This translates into CASKVTESTDMQYF.

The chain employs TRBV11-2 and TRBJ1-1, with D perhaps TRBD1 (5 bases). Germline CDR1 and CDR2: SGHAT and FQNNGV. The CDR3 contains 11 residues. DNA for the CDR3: TGTCCCTGCAACCCCCGGACAGAAGCTTTCTTT. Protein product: CPCNPRTEAFF.

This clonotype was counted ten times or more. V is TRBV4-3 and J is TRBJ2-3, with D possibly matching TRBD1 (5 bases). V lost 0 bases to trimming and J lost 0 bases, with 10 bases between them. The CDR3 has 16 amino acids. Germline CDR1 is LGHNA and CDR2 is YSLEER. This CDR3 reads CASSQEGLASTDTQYF. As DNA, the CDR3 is TGCGCCAGCAGCCAAGAGGGGCTGGCGAGCACAGATACGCAGTATTTT.

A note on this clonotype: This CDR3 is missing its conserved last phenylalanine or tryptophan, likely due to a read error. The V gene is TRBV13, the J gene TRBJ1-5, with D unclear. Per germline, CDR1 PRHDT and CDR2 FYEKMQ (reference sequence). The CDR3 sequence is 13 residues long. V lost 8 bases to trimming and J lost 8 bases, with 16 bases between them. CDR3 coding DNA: TGTGCCAGCGGCTCCGGGTATTCCGAGCCCCAGCATTAT. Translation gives CASGSGYSEPQHY.

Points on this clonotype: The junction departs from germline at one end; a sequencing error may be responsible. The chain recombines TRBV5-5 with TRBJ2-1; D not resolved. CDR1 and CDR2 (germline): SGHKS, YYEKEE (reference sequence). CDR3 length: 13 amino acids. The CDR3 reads CVSSLKLINEQFF. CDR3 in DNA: TGTGTCAGCAGCTTAAAGTTGATTAATGAGCAGTTCTTC.

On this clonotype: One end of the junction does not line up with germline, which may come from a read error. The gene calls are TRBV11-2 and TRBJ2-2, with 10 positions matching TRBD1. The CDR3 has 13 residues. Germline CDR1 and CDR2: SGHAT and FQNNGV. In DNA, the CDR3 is TGTGCCACGGGACAGGGGAACACCGGGGAACTGTTTTTT. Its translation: CATGQGNTGELFF. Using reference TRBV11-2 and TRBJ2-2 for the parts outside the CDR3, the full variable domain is EAGVAQSPRYKIIEKRQSVAFWCNPISGHATLYWYQQILGQGPKLLIQFQNNGVVDDSQLPKDRFSAERLKGVDSTLKIQPAKLEDSAVYLCATGQGNTGELFFGEGSRLTVL.